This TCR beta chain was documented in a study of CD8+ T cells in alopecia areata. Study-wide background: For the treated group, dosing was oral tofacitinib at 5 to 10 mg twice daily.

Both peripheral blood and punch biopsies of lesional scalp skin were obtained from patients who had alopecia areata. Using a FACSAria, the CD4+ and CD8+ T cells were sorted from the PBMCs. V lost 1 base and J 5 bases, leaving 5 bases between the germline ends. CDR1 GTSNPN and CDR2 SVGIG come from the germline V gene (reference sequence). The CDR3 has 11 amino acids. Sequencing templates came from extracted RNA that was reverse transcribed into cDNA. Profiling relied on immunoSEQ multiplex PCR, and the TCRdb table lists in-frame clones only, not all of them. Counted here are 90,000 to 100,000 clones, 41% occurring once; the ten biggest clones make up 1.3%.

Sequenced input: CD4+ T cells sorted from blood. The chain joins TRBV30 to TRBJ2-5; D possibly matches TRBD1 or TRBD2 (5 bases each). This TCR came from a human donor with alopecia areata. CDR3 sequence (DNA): TGTGCCTGGAGTGGGGGGGAGACCCAGTACTTC. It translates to CAWSGGETQYF.